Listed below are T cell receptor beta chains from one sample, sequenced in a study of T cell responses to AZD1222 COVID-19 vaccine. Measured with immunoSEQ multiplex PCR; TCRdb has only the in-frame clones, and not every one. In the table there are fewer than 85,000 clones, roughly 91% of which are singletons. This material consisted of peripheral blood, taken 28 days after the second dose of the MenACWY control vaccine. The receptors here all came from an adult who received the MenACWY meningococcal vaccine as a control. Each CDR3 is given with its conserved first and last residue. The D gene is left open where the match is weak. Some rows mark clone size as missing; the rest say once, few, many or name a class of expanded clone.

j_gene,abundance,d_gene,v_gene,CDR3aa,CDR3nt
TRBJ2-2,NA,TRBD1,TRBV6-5,CASSRGTGEGELFF,TGTGCCAGCAGTCGAGGGACAGGCGAAGGGGAGCTGTTTTTT
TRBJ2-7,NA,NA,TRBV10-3,CAISEISDSYEQYF,TGTGCCATCAGTGAGATTTCGGACTCCTACGAGCAGTACTTC
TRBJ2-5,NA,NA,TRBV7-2,CASSLVHQETQYF,TGTGCCAGCAGCTTAGTTCACCAAGAGACCCAGTACTTC
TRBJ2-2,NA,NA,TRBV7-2,CASSSDYTGELFF,TGTGCCAGCAGCTCTGATTACACCGGGGAGCTGTTTTTT
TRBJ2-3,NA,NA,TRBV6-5,CASRGQLADTQYF,TGTGCCAGCAGGGGACAGCTAGCGGATACGCAGTATTTT
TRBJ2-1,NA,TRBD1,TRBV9,CASTPSGQGYNEQFF,TGTGCCAGCACCCCCTCCGGACAGGGATACAATGAGCAGTTCTTC
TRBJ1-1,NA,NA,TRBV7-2,CASSVMAGNTEAFF,TGTGCCAGCAGCGTAATGGCGGGGAACACTGAAGCTTTCTTT
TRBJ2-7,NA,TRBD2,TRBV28,CASSLAGGRNEQYF,TGTGCCAGCAGTTTGGCGGGGGGTCGGAACGAGCAGTACTTC
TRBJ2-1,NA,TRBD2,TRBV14,CASSQRRLAGAGGNEQFF,TGTGCCAGCAGCCAAAGGAGGCTAGCGGGAGCTGGAGGGAATGAGCAGTTCTTC
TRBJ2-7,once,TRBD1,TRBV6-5,CASSLTGVSYEQYF,TGTGCCAGCAGTTTGACAGGGGTCTCCTACGAGCAGTACTTC
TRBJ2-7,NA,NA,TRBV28,CASSSMNRAYEQYF,TGTGCCAGCAGTTCCATGAACAGGGCCTACGAGCAGTACTTC
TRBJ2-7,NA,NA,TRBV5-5,CASSLAGTGGLSSYEQYF,TGTGCCAGCAGCTTGGCCGGAACGGGGGGCCTTAGCTCCTACGAGCAGTACTTC
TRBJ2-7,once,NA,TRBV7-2,CASSPQGRGKDF,TGTGCCAGCAGCCCCCAGGGGAGGGGCAAGGACTTC
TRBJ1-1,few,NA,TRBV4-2,CASSQVGGRDEAFF,TGTGCCAGCAGCCAAGTAGGGGGGAGAGATGAAGCTTTCTTT